The T cell receptor (beta chain) under discussion was sequenced for a study of cytomegalovirus exposure and HLA in healthy donors. For this clone: The antigen remains undetermined.

A multiplex PCR was run with 60 Vbeta primers and 13 Jbeta primers. Produced via immunoSEQ multiplex PCR; TCRdb's table is partial and in-frame only. Altogether 150,000 to 200,000 clones are present, approximately 80% being singletons, with the ten largest covering roughly 9.7%. General study points: Cytomegalovirus association was assigned to approximately 180 TCR beta chains.

V lost 5 bases to trimming and J lost 3 bases, with 17 bases between them. The V gene's germline CDR1 is PRHDT and CDR2 FYEKMQ (reference sequence). CDR3 length equals 15 residues. The TCR originated in a man between 18 and 29 years old in good health and CMV-seropositive. Sequencing input: PBMCs. The chain combines TRBV13 with TRBJ2-7; a weak D match, TRBD2 (5 bases). The CDR3 protein is CASSRPGGVGYEQYF. Written as DNA, the CDR3 is TGTGCCAGCAGCCGCCCCGGAGGAGTCGGCTACGAGCAGTACTTC. The whole variable domain, filled in from reference TRBV13 and TRBJ2-7, reads AAGVIQSPRHLIKEKRETATLKCYPIPRHDTVYWYQQGPGQDPQFLISFYEKMQSDKGSIPDRFSAQQFSDYHSELNMSSLELGDSALYFCASSRPGGVGYEQYFGPGTRLTVT.